A selection of T cell receptor beta chains follows, all from one sample in a study of blood T cell repertoires in COVID-19. Clones were read by immunoSEQ multiplex PCR, and TCRdb kept only the in-frame ones, dropping some. The sample records around 50,000 clones, roughly 90% being singletons. Sample: peripheral blood. The receptors stem from a man between 65 and 79 years old with active COVID-19. Each CDR3 is given with its conserved first and last residue. The order of the fields is D gene, clone size, V gene, J gene, CDR3 DNA, CDR3 protein. D genes are given only for firm matches. Some rows mark clone size as missing; the rest say once, few, many or name a class of expanded clone.

d_gene: -; abundance: -; v_gene: TRBV28; j_gene: TRBJ2-1; CDR3nt: TGTGCCAGCAGTTTTAGGAACAGGGTGGGTGAGCAGTTCTTC; CDR3aa: CASSFRNRVGEQFF
d_gene: -; abundance: once; v_gene: TRBV4-3; j_gene: TRBJ1-1; CDR3nt: TGCGCCAGCAGCCAGTTACAGGGTAGGAGCACTGAAGCTTTCTTT; CDR3aa: CASSQLQGRSTEAFF
d_gene: -; abundance: -; v_gene: TRBV11-2; j_gene: TRBJ1-2; CDR3nt: TGTGCCAGCAGCTTCTTGAGGGGAGGTGGCTACACCTTC; CDR3aa: CASSFLRGGGYTF
d_gene: TRBD1; abundance: few; v_gene: TRBV18; j_gene: TRBJ1-1; CDR3nt: TGTGCCAGCTCACCGGACAGGAAGAACACTGAAGCTTTCTTT; CDR3aa: CASSPDRKNTEAFF
d_gene: TRBD1; abundance: -; v_gene: TRBV15; j_gene: TRBJ1-4; CDR3nt: TGTGCCACCAGCAAAAACAGGGGGCGCGGGGATGAAAAACTGTTTTTT; CDR3aa: CATSKNRGRGDEKLFF
d_gene: -; abundance: -; v_gene: TRBV6-2/TRBV6-3; j_gene: TRBJ2-2; CDR3nt: TGTGCCAGCAGTTACTTCACAGGCGGGGAGCTGTTTTTT; CDR3aa: CASSYFTGGELFF
d_gene: -; abundance: -; v_gene: TRBV6-5; j_gene: TRBJ1-5; CDR3nt: TGTGCCAGCGGGGAGGGGACGATGAAACAGCCCCAGCATTTT; CDR3aa: CASGEGTMKQPQHF
d_gene: -; abundance: -; v_gene: TRBV7-9; j_gene: TRBJ1-6; CDR3nt: TGTGCCAGCAGCCCCGTTAATAATTCACCCCTCCACTTT; CDR3aa: CASSPVNNSPLHF
d_gene: -; abundance: -; v_gene: TRBV1; j_gene: TRBJ2-4; CDR3nt: TGCACCAGCAGCCAAACTAGCGGGGGGGGCCGAGGGGCCAAAAACATTCAGTACTTC; CDR3aa: CTSSQTSGGGRGAKNIQYF
d_gene: -; abundance: -; v_gene: TRBV28; j_gene: TRBJ1-5; CDR3nt: TGTGCCAGCAGTTTGTTCCAGGGTAATCAGCCCCAGCATTTT; CDR3aa: CASSLFQGNQPQHF